Sequencing of this TCR beta chain was carried out in a study of CD8 T cells in ankylosing spondylitis. Overall study findings and caveats: Disease-linked clones had a CD8+ phenotype and relatively low frequency in peripheral blood. Prior work had noted some motif variants in reactive arthritis blood and synovial fluid. Ankylosing spondylitis blood appeared to be characterized by a TCR beta motif of eight highly homologous variants.

Quantitative 5'-RACE with molecular barcodes generated TCR beta libraries. One entry per CDR3 protein, called by TCRdb with MiXCR from the 5' RACE reads. The data contain around 770,000 distinct CDR3 sequences, 12% of them singletons. This clonotype has just a few counts. What it binds is not known. This CDR3 has 14 residues. Germline V gene sequence: CDR1 LGHNA, CDR2 YNFKEQ. Between the trimmed V and J ends, which lost 3 bases and 2 bases, there was a span of 10 bases. This TCR was recovered from a male donor with ankylosing spondylitis. Material for sequencing was blood, either unsorted or a sorted T cell fraction (not recorded which). The V and J genes are TRBV4-2 and TRBJ1-1, with unresolved D. CDR3 loop: CASSHGRFNTEAFF. The CDR3 DNA follows: TGTGCCAGCAGCCATGGTCGGTTCAACACTGAAGCTTTCTTT.